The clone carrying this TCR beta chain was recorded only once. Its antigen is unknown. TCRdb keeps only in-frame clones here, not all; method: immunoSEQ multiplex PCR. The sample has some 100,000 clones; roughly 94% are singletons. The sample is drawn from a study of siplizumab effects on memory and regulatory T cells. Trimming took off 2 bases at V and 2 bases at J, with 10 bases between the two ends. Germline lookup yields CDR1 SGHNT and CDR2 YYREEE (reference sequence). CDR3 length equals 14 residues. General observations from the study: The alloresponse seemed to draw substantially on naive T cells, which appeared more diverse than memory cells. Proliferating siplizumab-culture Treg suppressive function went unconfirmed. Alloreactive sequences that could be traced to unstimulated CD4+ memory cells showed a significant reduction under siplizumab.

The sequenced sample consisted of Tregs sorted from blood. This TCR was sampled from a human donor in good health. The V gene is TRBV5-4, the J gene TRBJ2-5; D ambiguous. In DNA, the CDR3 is TGTGCCAGCAGCTTCGGACGGGTACAAGAGACCCAGTACTTC. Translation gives CASSFGRVQETQYF.